The 27 T cell receptor beta chains given below trace back to one sample, sequenced in a study of sequential checkpoint blockade in melanoma (dated by TCRdb to between 2018 and 2020). Library prep was done by the immunoSEQ multiplex PCR assay. Sourced from immuneACCESS, this table was stored by TCRdb with only in-frame sequences that have V and J called. A share of the clones is absent; for the studies checked, an unresolved V gene accounts for under half, and the remainder has no known explanation. Across this sample there are about 27,000 clones, with approximately 80% seen only once. The ten largest clones take up approximately 12% of the sample. Read against the paper, the sample's treatment or condition label means: randomized to nivolumab then ipilimumab (arm A) or the reverse (arm B). The sequencing here drew on CD8+ T cells sorted from blood (inferred from file names), taken from a patient given nivolumab and ipilimumab in sequence. The origin of the receptors is a human donor with melanoma.

This chain links TRBV5-4 with TRBJ1-2, with D possibly TRBD1 on 6 matching bases. Trimming took 4 bases from V and 7 from J, leaving 17 bases between them. The CDR3 has 14 amino acids. The germline gives CDR1 SGHNT, CDR2 YYREEE (reference sequence). The CDR3, as DNA: TGTGCCAGCAGCGGGGACAACGTTAGGGGTGGCTACACCTTC. Translating it yields CASSGDNVRGGYTF.

The V and J genes are TRBV2 and TRBJ2-5, with TRBD2 as a possible D gene (5 bases). The CDR3 is 14 amino acids. In germline, CDR1 is SNHLY, CDR2 FYNNEI. Trimming took 10 bases from V and 0 from J, leaving 15 bases between them. CDR3 in amino acids: CATASRDNQETQYF. The DNA for the CDR3 is TGTGCCACCGCTAGCCGGGATAACCAAGAGACCCAGTACTTC.

The rearrangement joins TRBV11-2 to TRBJ2-1, with 11 positions matching TRBD2. Germline V CDR1 and CDR2: SGHAT, FQNNGV. Unmatched junction bases numbered 11, after V lost 5 bases and J lost 5 bases. This CDR3 is 17 amino acids long. The CDR3 DNA sequence: TGTGCCAGCAGCCAGGTCGGGGTAGCGGGGGGGAACAATGAGCAGTTCTTC. This gives the protein CASSQVGVAGGNNEQFF.

This chain uses TRBV6-6 with TRBJ2-7; no definite D call. The CDR3 has 15 residues. Germline V gene sequence: CDR1 MNHNY, CDR2 SVGAGI (reference sequence). V shed 0 bases and J shed 0 bases, with 9 bases lying between them. In nucleotides, the CDR3 is TGTGCCAGCAGTTACTCGCACCCCAGCTCCTACGAGCAGTACTTC. Protein product: CASSYSHPSSYEQYF.

The chain carries TRBV27 and TRBJ2-7; a possible D gene is TRBD2 (5 bases). V lost 5 bases to trimming and J lost 0 bases, with 11 bases between them. The CDR3 length is 14 residues. Looked up from germline, CDR1 is MNHEY and CDR2 is SMNVEV (reference sequence). CDR3 protein: CASSRNGVSYEQYF. CDR3 sequence (DNA): TGTGCCAGCAGTCGGAACGGGGTCTCCTACGAGCAGTACTTC.

The chain couples TRBV29-1 to TRBJ2-2, with TRBD1 as a possible D gene (6 bases). The CDR3 runs 13 residues. Germline V lookup: CDR1 SQVTM, CDR2 ANQGSEA. Between the trimmed V and J ends, which lost 6 bases and 5 bases, there was a span of 13 bases. This chain's CDR3 is CSVEQGWTGELFF. The CDR3 DNA reads as TGCAGCGTCGAACAGGGTTGGACCGGGGAGCTGTTTTTT.

J is TRBJ1-2 and V is TRBV5-6; TRBD1 is a possible D gene (6 bases). Germline V gene lookup returns CDR1 SGHDT and CDR2 YYEEEE. Deletions cut 4 bases from V and 8 bases from J, with 12 bases between. The CDR3 runs to 12 residues. CDR3 residues: CASSPGEGGYTF. The DNA of the CDR3 is TGTGCCAGCAGCCCAGGGGAGGGCGGCTACACCTTC.

This chain uses TRBV7-2 with TRBJ2-2, with TRBD2 matching 13 bases. J gave up 4 bases and V 5 bases, and 10 bases lay outside the gene matches. The CDR3 is made up of 18 amino acids. The V gene's germline CDR1 is SGHTA and CDR2 FQGNSA. The CDR3 DNA sequence: TGTGCCAGCAGCCCTAGGACTAGCGGGGGCCCAATCACCGGGGAGCTGTTTTTT. Its protein is CASSPRTSGGPITGELFF.

Here the CDR3 reads CASSRVGGGSPLHF. The CDR3 bases are TGTGCCAGCAGCAGAGTAGGGGGTGGTTCACCCCTCCACTTT. The chain has TRBV7-3 and TRBJ1-6, with D possibly TRBD1 on 6 matching bases. V lost 5 bases and J lost 9, with 14 bases in between. From germline, CDR1 is SGHTA and CDR2 FQGTGA. The CDR3 sequence is 14 residues long.

The chain couples TRBV2 to TRBJ1-1, with 8 bases that match TRBD1. The CDR3 totals 15 residues. V was clipped by 5 bases and J by 7 bases; unmatched bases: 12. In germline, CDR1 is SNHLY, CDR2 FYNNEI. The CDR3 nucleotides read TGTGCCAGCAGTATACCCCCCTTGACAGGGGATGAAGCTTTCTTT. It yields the protein CASSIPPLTGDEAFF.

The V gene is TRBV5-4, the J gene TRBJ2-5, with 12 nucleotides matching TRBD2. The CDR3 consists of 17 residues. V was pared by 4 bases and J by 2 bases, with 9 bases of the junction left unmatched. Germline values: CDR1 SGHNT, CDR2 YYREEE (reference sequence). CDR3 amino acids: CASSARPSGGAQETQYF. In DNA form, the CDR3 reads TGTGCCAGCAGCGCGAGACCTAGCGGGGGGGCTCAAGAGACCCAGTACTTC.

The chain carries TRBV4-1 and TRBJ1-1; TRBD1 agrees at 11 bases. CDR1 and CDR2 from the germline V gene are MGHRA and YSYEKL. Trimming took 2 bases from V and 5 from J; bases not matched to a gene: 4. The CDR3 is 15 residues long. The CDR3 bases are TGCGCCAGCAGCCAAAGGGACAGGGGGTCGACTGAAGCTTTCTTT. Residues: CASSQRDRGSTEAFF.

The chain is built from TRBV4-3 and TRBJ2-7; 7 bases match TRBD1. CDR3 length: 14 amino acids. The junction had 6 bases not matched to a gene; V was cut back by 3 bases and J by 4 bases. The germline V gene has CDR1 LGHNA and CDR2 YSLEER. The CDR3 DNA is TGCGCCAGCAGCCAGGGCAGGGGGTTTTACGAGCAGTACTTC. It translates to CASSQGRGFYEQYF.

Here the CDR3 reads CASSQAPDRRTTEAFF. Here the CDR3 DNA reads TGCGCCAGCAGCCAAGCCCCCGACAGGAGAACCACTGAAGCTTTCTTT. The chain couples TRBV4-3 to TRBJ1-1; weak D call: TRBD1 (6 bases). V was trimmed by 1 base and J by 4 bases, leaving 16 bases between them. Germline CDR1 and CDR2: LGHNA and YSLEER. The CDR3 extends over 16 amino acids.

The V and J genes are TRBV27 and TRBJ2-7; perhaps TRBD2 as D (6 bases). The CDR3 consists of 12 residues. V was cut by 8 bases and J by 2 bases, with 10 bases left in between. The germline gives CDR1 MNHEY, CDR2 SMNVEV (reference sequence). CDR3 in amino acids: CASGDSPYEQYF. CDR3 DNA sequence: TGTGCCAGCGGGGACTCGCCCTACGAGCAGTACTTC.

The chain has TRBV4-2 and TRBJ2-1, with 8 bases aligning to TRBD2. CDR1 and CDR2 (germline): LGHNA, YNFKEQ. V gave up 4 bases and J gave up 7 bases; unmatched junction bases: 0. CDR3 length equals 12 residues. CDR3 coding DNA: TGTGCCAGCAGCCCGGGGGGGAATGAGCAGTTCTTC. It translates to CASSPGGNEQFF.

This chain uses TRBV10-1 with TRBJ2-7; 8 positions agree with TRBD1. CDR1 and CDR2 from the germline V gene are WNHNN and SYGVQD (reference sequence). Germline trimming cut 5 bases from V and 7 bases from J; bases unmatched to any gene: 16. The CDR3 is 16 residues long. The CDR3 coding sequence is TGCGCCAGCAGTTCCACCGGGACAGGTCCGACTTGGGAGCAGTACTTC. Its protein product is CASSSTGTGPTWEQYF.

The CDR3 spells CATSWGGRDYGYTF. For the CDR3, the DNA is TGTGCCACCTCCTGGGGGGGACGAGACTATGGCTACACCTTC. This sequence joins TRBV6-5 and TRBJ1-2, with D maybe TRBD1 (5 bases). CDR1 and CDR2 (germline): MNHEY, SVGAGI. The CDR3 has 14 residues. Trimming shortened V by 10 bases and J by 3 bases, and 18 bases separated the two germline ends.

This clone has more than one count but fewer than ten. The gene calls are TRBV10-3 and TRBJ2-7; TRBD2 is a possible D gene (5 bases). Germline assignment: CDR1 ENHRY and CDR2 SYGVKD. Between the trimmed V and J ends, which lost 3 bases and 2 bases, there was a span of 8 bases. This CDR3 is built from 13 residues. CDR3 DNA sequence: TGTGCCATCAGTGAACCGGGGACCTACGAGCAGTACTTC. It translates to CAISEPGTYEQYF.

This clone was seen a few times. The V call is TRBV5-5, the J call TRBJ2-5; the match to TRBD1 covers 9 bases. CDR3 length: 18 amino acids. Germline V gene sequence: CDR1 SGHKS, CDR2 YYEKEE (reference sequence). J lost 5 bases, V lost 0 bases, and 14 bases had no gene match. CDR3 residues: CASSLGGGHRGLYETQYF. The CDR3 nucleotides are TGTGCCAGCAGCTTGGGTGGGGGGCACAGGGGGCTATACGAGACCCAGTACTTC. The whole variable domain, remainder taken from reference TRBV5-5 and TRBJ2-5, is DAGVTQSPTHLIKTRGQQVTLRCSPISGHKSVSWYQQVLGQGPQFIFQYYEKEERGRGNFPDRFSARQFPNYSSELNVNALLLGDSALYLCASSLGGGHRGLYETQYFGPGTRLLVL.

This chain connects TRBV5-6 to TRBJ1-1, with TRBD1 matching over 11 bases. Losses at the gene ends were 5 bases for V and 7 bases for J; bases not matched to a gene: 4. Germline CDR1 SGHDT, CDR2 YYEEEE. The CDR3 is 13 amino acids. The CDR3 sequence is CASRPGTGGEAFF. Here the CDR3 DNA reads TGTGCCAGCAGGCCCGGGACAGGGGGTGAAGCTTTCTTT.

The chain combines TRBV7-2 with TRBJ1-3; D is uncertain. V was trimmed by 2 bases and J by 6 bases, leaving 2 bases between them. The germline V gene has CDR1 SGHTA and CDR2 FQGNSA. CDR3 length: 11 amino acids. The CDR3 sequence: CASSLLNTIYF. In DNA, the CDR3 is TGTGCCAGCAGCTTACTAAACACCATATATTTT.

The chain links TRBV9 to TRBJ1-3, with D possibly matching TRBD1 (5 bases). Trimming stripped 3 bases from V and 4 bases from J, with 11 bases between. The CDR3 loop spans 14 amino acids. The V gene's germline CDR1 is SGDLS and CDR2 YYNGEE. Here the CDR3 DNA reads TGTGCCAGCAGCGGTGGGGGGGTCGGAAACACCATATATTTT. This codes for CASSGGGVGNTIYF. Looking up the rest from reference TRBV9 and TRBJ1-3 gives the full variable domain: DSGVTQTPKHLITATGQRVTLRCSPRSGDLSVYWYQQSLDQGLQFLIQYYNGEERAKGNILERFSAQQFPDLHSELNLSSLELGDSALYFCASSGGGVGNTIYFGEGSWLTVV.

This sequence joins TRBV9 and TRBJ1-5; unclear D gene. CDR3 length: 13 residues. CDR1 and CDR2 (germline): SGDLS, YYNGEE. Trimming left V 3 bases short and J 0 bases short, with 4 bases between. DNA for the CDR3: TGTGCCAGCAGCGCCAATAGCAATCAGCCCCAGCATTTT. The encoded protein is CASSANSNQPQHF.

The chain is built from TRBV29-1 and TRBJ1-3; the D is unclear. CDR1 and CDR2 from the germline V gene are SQVTM and ANQGSEA. V was pared by 1 base and J by 0 bases, with 7 bases between. The CDR3 runs to 14 residues. The CDR3 nucleotides are TGCAGCGTTGAAGTTCCAGTCTCTGGAAACACCATATATTTT. As protein: CSVEVPVSGNTIYF.

This chain joins TRBV29-1 and TRBJ2-7; D might be TRBD2 (6 bases). Trimming pared 4 bases from V and 5 bases from J, leaving 15 bases between. The CDR3 extends over 13 amino acids. Germline loops: CDR1 SQVTM, CDR2 ANQGSEA. The CDR3 DNA is TGCAGCGTTGCTTCCCCACTAGCTCACGAGCAGTACTTC. Encoded protein: CSVASPLAHEQYF.

The chain combines TRBV2 with TRBJ1-2; 10 positions agree with TRBD1. The CDR3 covers 14 residues. Trimming took 5 bases from V and 8 from J; bases not matched to a gene: 8. Germline CDR1 reads SNHLY; CDR2 reads FYNNEI. This chain's CDR3 is CASSSSGTGDGYTF. The DNA of the CDR3 is TGTGCCAGCAGTAGTTCCGGGACAGGGGACGGCTACACCTTC.